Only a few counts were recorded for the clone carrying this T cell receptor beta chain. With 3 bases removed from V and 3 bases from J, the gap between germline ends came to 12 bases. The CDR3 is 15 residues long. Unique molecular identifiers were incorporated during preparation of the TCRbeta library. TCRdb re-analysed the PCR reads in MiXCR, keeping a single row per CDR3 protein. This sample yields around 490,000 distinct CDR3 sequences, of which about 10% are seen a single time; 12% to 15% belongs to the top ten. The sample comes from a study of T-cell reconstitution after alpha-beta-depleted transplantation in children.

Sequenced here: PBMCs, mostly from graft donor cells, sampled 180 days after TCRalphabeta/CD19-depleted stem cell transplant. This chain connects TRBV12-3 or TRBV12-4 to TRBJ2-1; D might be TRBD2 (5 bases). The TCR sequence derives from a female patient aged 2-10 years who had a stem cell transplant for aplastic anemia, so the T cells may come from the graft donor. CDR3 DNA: TGTGCCAGCAGTTTCCTAGCCGGGTACTACAATGAGCAGTTCTTC. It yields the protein CASSFLAGYYNEQFF.